This T cell receptor (beta chain) was recovered during a study of shared clonotypes between healthy human individuals. Deep-level assay runs were performed. Profiled with immunoSEQ multiplex PCR; TCRdb holds only in-frame clones, not every one. The sample has about half a million clones, more than 75% seen once. The germline gives CDR1 SGHTA, CDR2 FQGTGA. The CDR3 has 16 amino acids. This clone was picked up one time. Just one base apart from a much larger clone, this may be a read error. This TCR came from a woman between 40 and 50 years old in good health. Some clones in this sample may be carry-over from other donors' samples. Sequenced material: PBMCs. The chain is built from TRBV7-3 and TRBJ2-1, with a weak D call TRBD1 (6 bases). The CDR3 DNA follows: TGTGTCAGCAGCACCCTCGCCGGGACACACTACAATGAGCAGTTCTTC. Translation: CVSSTLAGTHYNEQFF.